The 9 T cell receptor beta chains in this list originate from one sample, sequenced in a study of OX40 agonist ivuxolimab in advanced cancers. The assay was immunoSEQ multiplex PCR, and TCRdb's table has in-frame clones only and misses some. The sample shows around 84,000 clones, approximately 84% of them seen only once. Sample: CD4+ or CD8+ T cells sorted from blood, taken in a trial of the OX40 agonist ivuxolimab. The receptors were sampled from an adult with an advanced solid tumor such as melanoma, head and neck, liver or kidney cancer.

For the CDR3, the DNA is TGCAGCGTAGGAAAGGTGAACCAAGAGACCCAGTACTTC. It specifies CSVGKVNQETQYF. This chain connects TRBV29-1 to TRBJ2-5; D ambiguous. This CDR3 is built from 13 residues. The V gene lost 6 bases and the J gene lost 0 bases, with 11 bases spanning the gap. The germline CDR1 and CDR2 sequences are SQVTM and ANQGSEA.

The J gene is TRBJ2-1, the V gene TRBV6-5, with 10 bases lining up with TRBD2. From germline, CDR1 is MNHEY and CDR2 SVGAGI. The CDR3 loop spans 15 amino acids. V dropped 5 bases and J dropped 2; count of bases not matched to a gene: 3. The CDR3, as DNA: TGTGCCAGCAGTCCGACTAGCGGGCCCTACAATGAGCAGTTCTTC. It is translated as CASSPTSGPYNEQFF.

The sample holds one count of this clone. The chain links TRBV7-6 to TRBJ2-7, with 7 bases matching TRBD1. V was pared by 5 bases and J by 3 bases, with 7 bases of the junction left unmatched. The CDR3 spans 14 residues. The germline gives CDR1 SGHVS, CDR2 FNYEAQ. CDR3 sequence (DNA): TGTGCCAGCAGCGCACTTGGACAGGTCTACGAGCAGTACTTC. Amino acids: CASSALGQVYEQYF. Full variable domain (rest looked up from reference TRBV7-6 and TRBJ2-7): GAGVSQSPRYKVTKRGQDVALRCDPISGHVSLYWYRQALGQGPEFLTYFNYEAQQDKSGLPNDRFSAERPEGSISTLTIQRTEQRDSAMYRCASSALGQVYEQYFGPGTRLTVT.

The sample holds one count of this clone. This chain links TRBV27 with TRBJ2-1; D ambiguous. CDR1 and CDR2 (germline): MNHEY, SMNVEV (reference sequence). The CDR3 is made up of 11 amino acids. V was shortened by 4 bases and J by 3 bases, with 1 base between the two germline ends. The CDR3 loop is CASSYYNEQFF. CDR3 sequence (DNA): TGTGCCAGCAGTTACTACAATGAGCAGTTCTTC.

The chain's CDR3 is CASSSLAGGTSTGELFF. Here the CDR3 DNA reads TGCGCCAGCAGCTCGCTAGCGGGAGGGACCAGCACCGGGGAGCTGTTTTTT. The chain carries TRBV5-1 and TRBJ2-2; 12 bases match TRBD2. There are 17 residues in the CDR3. The ends lost 3 bases at V and 4 bases at J; junction bases unmatched: 7. Per germline, CDR1 SGHRS and CDR2 YFSETQ.

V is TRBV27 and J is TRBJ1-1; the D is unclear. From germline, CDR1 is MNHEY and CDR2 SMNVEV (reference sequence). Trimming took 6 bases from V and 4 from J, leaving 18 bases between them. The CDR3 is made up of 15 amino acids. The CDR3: CASSPIMGSGTEAFF. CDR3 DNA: TGTGCCAGCAGCCCTATCATGGGGTCGGGCACTGAAGCTTTCTTT.

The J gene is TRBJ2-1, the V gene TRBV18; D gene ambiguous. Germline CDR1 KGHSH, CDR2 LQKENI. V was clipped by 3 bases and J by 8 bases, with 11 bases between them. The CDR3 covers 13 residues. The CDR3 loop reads CASSPSLNDEQFF. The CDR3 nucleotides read TGTGCCAGCTCACCCTCCCTGAACGATGAGCAGTTCTTC.

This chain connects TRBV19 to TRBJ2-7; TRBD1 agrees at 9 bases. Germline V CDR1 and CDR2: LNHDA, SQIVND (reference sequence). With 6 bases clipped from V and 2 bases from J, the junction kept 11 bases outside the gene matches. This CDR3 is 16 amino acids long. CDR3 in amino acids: CASSKETGQGAYEQYF. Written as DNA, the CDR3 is TGTGCCAGTAGCAAGGAAACGGGACAGGGAGCCTACGAGCAGTACTTC. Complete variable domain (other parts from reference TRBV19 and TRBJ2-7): DGGITQSPKYLFRKEGQNVTLSCEQNLNHDAMYWYRQDPGQGLRLIYYSQIVNDFQKGDIAEGYSVSREKKESFPLTVTSAQKNPTAFYLCASSKETGQGAYEQYFGPGTRLTVT.

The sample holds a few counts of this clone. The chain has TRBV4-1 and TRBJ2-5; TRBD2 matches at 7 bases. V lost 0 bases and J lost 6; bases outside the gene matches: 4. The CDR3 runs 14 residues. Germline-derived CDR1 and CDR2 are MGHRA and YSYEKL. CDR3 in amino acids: CASSQDPGGKTQYF. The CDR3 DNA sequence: TGCGCCAGCAGCCAAGATCCCGGGGGGAAGACCCAGTACTTC.